In this sample, the clone carrying this T cell receptor beta chain turned up a few times. This may come from a read error, since a much larger clone is one base off. The data were taken from a study of prognosis after radiotherapy for stage I lung cancer. CDR1 and CDR2 from the germline V gene are MGHRA and YSYEKL. Trimming removed 10 bases at V and 4 bases at J, with 14 bases between. This CDR3 is built from 13 residues. Genomic DNA served as the source from which two-round multiplex PCR generated TCR beta CDR3 amplicons. Gene-specific primers for each TRBV and TRBJ gene drove first-round PCR. TCRdb processed the multiplex PCR reads anew with MiXCR; each CDR3 protein has one entry. The sample consists of about 26,000 distinct CDR3 sequences, about 30% of them appearing once.

This receptor was obtained from a donor of 50 years or more with non-small cell lung cancer. The chain combines TRBV4-1 with TRBJ2-1; TRBD1 might be the D (6 bases). The source was PBMCs, collected before or after stereotactic body radiation therapy (not recorded which). The CDR3 region has the DNA TGCGCCATCAGGGGTACACAGTACAATGAGCAGTTCTTC. Residues: CAIRGTQYNEQFF.